The 8 T cell receptor beta chains given below trace back to one sample, sequenced in a study of radiotherapy plus CTLA-4 blockade in lung cancer. Sequenced by immunoSEQ multiplex PCR; TCRdb stores in-frame clones only, minus some. The profile covers over 40,000 clones, with 75% to 90% appearing a single time and roughly 3.3% taken by the ten largest. This material consisted of peripheral blood, taken from a patient treated with radiotherapy plus ipilimumab. The receptors derive from a human donor with non-small cell lung cancer who had stable disease on radiotherapy plus ipilimumab.

The chain combines TRBV9 with TRBJ1-2; D is possibly TRBD1 (5 bases). The CDR3 runs to 14 residues. V was shortened by 3 bases and J by 6 bases, with 15 bases between the two germline ends. The V gene's germline CDR1 is SGDLS and CDR2 YYNGEE. DNA for the CDR3: TGTGCCAGCAGCGGGGAAAAGGGGCGGCATGGCTACACCTTC. It specifies CASSGEKGRHGYTF.

The CDR3 nucleotides read TGTGCCAGCAGCGGGGGGACTAGCGGGAGGTACGAGCAGTACTTC. Encoded protein: CASSGGTSGRYEQYF. V and J are TRBV9 and TRBJ2-7, with TRBD2 matching over 15 bases. There are 15 residues in the CDR3. CDR1 is SGDLS, CDR2 YYNGEE, per germline. The V and J ends lost 3 bases and 4 bases, in that order; junction bases with no gene match: 2.

V gene TRBV11-3 combines with J gene TRBJ2-2, with D possibly TRBD1 on 6 matching bases. The germline V and J ends were trimmed by 0 bases and 6 bases, with 11 bases remaining between them. The CDR3 runs to 15 residues. CDR1 SGHNT and CDR2 YENEEA come from the germline V gene. CDR3 sequence reads: CASSLDGTIAGELFF. The CDR3 region has the DNA TGTGCCAGCAGCTTAGATGGGACAATCGCCGGGGAGCTGTTTTTT.

For this clone: The same CDR3 also results from other DNA sequences found in this sample. CDR3 sequence reads: CASSLIARNEQFF. DNA of the CDR3: TGTGCCAGCAGTTTAATAGCGAGAAATGAGCAGTTCTTC. The genes are TRBV27 and TRBJ2-1, with a weak D call TRBD2 (5 bases). Trimming removed 2 bases at V and 7 bases at J, with 9 bases between. The CDR3 covers 13 residues. Per the germline V gene, CDR1 is MNHEY and CDR2 is SMNVEV (reference sequence).

This chain joins TRBV19 and TRBJ2-2; TRBD1 agrees at 8 bases. The CDR3 totals 13 residues. Germline V lookup: CDR1 LNHDA, CDR2 SQIVND (reference sequence). V lost 5 bases and J lost 6; bases outside the gene matches: 2. CDR3: CASSEDRAGELFF. The DNA for the CDR3 is TGTGCCAGTAGTGAGGACAGGGCCGGGGAGCTGTTTTTT.

The chain joins TRBV7-2 to TRBJ2-5, with D possibly TRBD2 on 5 matching bases. CDR3 length equals 15 residues. Germline loops: CDR1 SGHTA, CDR2 FQGNSA. V was clipped by 5 bases and J by 4 bases, with 17 bases between them. The CDR3 reads CASSPGGLARETQYF. The CDR3 region has the DNA TGTGCCAGCAGCCCCGGCGGGCTAGCCAGAGAGACCCAGTACTTC.

The J gene is TRBJ1-5, the V gene TRBV28; tentative D call: TRBD1 (5 bases). V dropped 6 bases and J dropped 3 bases, with 12 bases sitting between them. Germline V gene data show CDR1 as MDHEN and CDR2 as SYDVKM. This CDR3 is 14 amino acids long. The CDR3 nucleotides are TGTGCCAGCAGAACACAGGCGATCAATCAGCCCCAGCATTTT. It codes for CASRTQAINQPQHF.

This sequence joins TRBV7-9 and TRBJ1-1; D is ambiguous. The CDR3 extends over 13 amino acids. Germline values: CDR1 SEHNR, CDR2 FQNEAQ (reference sequence). V lost 5 bases and J lost 6, with 13 bases in between. In nucleotides, the CDR3 is TGTGCCAGCAGCCCCTTTCGAAGCCCTGAAGCTTTCTTT. It yields the protein CASSPFRSPEAFF.